The sequence of this T cell receptor (beta chain) was determined in a study of early T cells in non-severe SARS-CoV-2 infection. Molecules of cDNA were individually given unique molecular identifiers that were attached to them. TCRdb reprocessed the 5' RACE reads with MiXCR, giving one entry per CDR3 protein. This repertoire shows about 100,000 distinct CDR3 sequences, less than 15% found once; its top ten account for approximately 6%. Germline loops: CDR1 MDHEN, CDR2 SYDVKM. Deletions cut 5 bases from V and 5 bases from J, with 9 bases between. This CDR3 is 12 amino acids long. This clonotype has a count of ten or more.

The sequenced sample consisted of whole blood. This sequence was found in an adult who was a healthcare worker with PCR-confirmed SARS-CoV-2 infection or an uninfected control (not recorded which). This chain uses TRBV28 with TRBJ2-5, with TRBD2 as a possible D gene (5 bases). The CDR3 here is CASSPGEETQYF. The CDR3 nucleotides are TGTGCCAGCAGTCCCGGGGAGGAGACCCAGTACTTC.